This is a list of T cell receptor beta chains from one sample in a study of technical replicates of blood from a few donors. Here immunoSEQ multiplex PCR was the method, and the copy in TCRdb shows in-frame clones only, minus some. The data contain 84,000 or so clones, approximately 97% of them singletons. Material: T cells isolated from PBMCs. Receptors originate from a human donor in good health. Each CDR3 is given with its conserved first and last residue. A D gene is named only where the DNA matches it firmly. For some rows the clone size is stated as once, few or many, or as a class when expanded; others skip it.

size	J	D	V	DNA	CDR3
.	TRBJ2-3	.	TRBV6-5	TGTGCCAGCAGTTACATTGGGAGAACAGATACGCAGTATTTT	CASSYIGRTDTQYF
.	TRBJ2-2	.	TRBV5-4	TGTGCCAGCAGCCCTAATCCCGGACTTCTGGTGAACACCGGGGAGCTGTTTTTT	CASSPNPGLLVNTGELFF
.	TRBJ2-7	.	TRBV20-1	TGCAGTGCTAGAGATGGGCGGGGGCAGTACTTC	CSARDGRGQYF
.	TRBJ1-6	TRBD1	TRBV19	TGTGCCAGTAGTGGATACAGGGGTTCACCCCTCCACTTT	CASSGYRGSPLHF
.	TRBJ1-3	.	TRBV19	TGTGCCAGTACTGGCTCGAAGGGCAGCGGCTCTGGAAACACCATATATTTT	CASTGSKGSGSGNTIYF
.	TRBJ2-7	.	TRBV28	TGTGCCAGCAGGACAGGCTCCTACGAGCAGTACTTC	CASRTGSYEQYF
once	TRBJ1-3	.	TRBV2	TGTGCCAGCAGTGAACCGTCCTACTCTGGAAACACCATATATTTT	CASSEPSYSGNTIYF
once	TRBJ1-1	TRBD1	TRBV11-2	TGTGCCAGCAGCTTTAGCGCCTTTCGATCCGGGACAGAGAACACTGAAGCTTTCTTT	CASSFSAFRSGTENTEAFF
.	TRBJ2-7	.	TRBV9	TGTGCCAGCAGCGTAGAACTAGGAACCTACGAGCAGTACTTC	CASSVELGTYEQYF
.	TRBJ2-3	.	TRBV18	TGTGCCAGCTCAGTGGCGGCGGGGAGCACAGATACGCAGTATTTT	CASSVAAGSTDTQYF
.	TRBJ1-1	.	TRBV9	TGTGCCAGCAGCTCAGCGGGGAACACTGAAGCTTTCTTT	CASSSAGNTEAFF
.	TRBJ2-4	.	TRBV21-1	TGTGCCAGCTCCCCGGAGAATGAGCAAGCCAAAAACATTCAGTACTTC	CASSPENEQAKNIQYF
once	TRBJ1-2	.	TRBV14	TGTGCCAGCAGCCAAGTCGCGGGGCCCTATGGCTACACCTTC	CASSQVAGPYGYTF
.	TRBJ2-7	.	TRBV7-2	TGTGCCAGCAGCTTAGAGAAGGGGTACGAGCAGTACTTC	CASSLEKGYEQYF
once	TRBJ2-3	TRBD2	TRBV7-9	TGTGCCAGCAGCTTAGCGGGAGGGGTCGCAGATACGCAGTATTTT	CASSLAGGVADTQYF
.	TRBJ2-7	.	TRBV27	TGTGCCAGCAGTTTACGGGGGGCCTACTACGAGCAGTACTTC	CASSLRGAYYEQYF
.	TRBJ2-7	.	TRBV7-2	TGTGCCAGCAGCTTAGCCGAGGAGGACGAGCAGTACTTC	CASSLAEEDEQYF
.	TRBJ2-5	.	TRBV7-8	TGTGCCAGCAGCTTAGATATGGGCGAGACCCAGTACTTC	CASSLDMGETQYF
few	TRBJ1-6	.	TRBV19	TGTGCCAGTAGTTTAGAGATGGGGCGTTCACCCCTCCACTTT	CASSLEMGRSPLHF
few	TRBJ2-4	TRBD1	TRBV9	TGTGCCAGCAGCGTAGGTGCAGGGGGCAACATTCAGTACTTC	CASSVGAGGNIQYF
.	TRBJ2-7	TRBD2	TRBV19	TGTGCCAGTAGTATCAGAGCGGGGGGAGCCTACGAGCAGTACTTC	CASSIRAGGAYEQYF
.	TRBJ2-7	TRBD2	TRBV27	TGTGCCAGCAGTTTATTGCGCGGGAGGGCCCTTTTCGACTCCGAGCAGTACTTC	CASSLLRGRALFDSEQYF